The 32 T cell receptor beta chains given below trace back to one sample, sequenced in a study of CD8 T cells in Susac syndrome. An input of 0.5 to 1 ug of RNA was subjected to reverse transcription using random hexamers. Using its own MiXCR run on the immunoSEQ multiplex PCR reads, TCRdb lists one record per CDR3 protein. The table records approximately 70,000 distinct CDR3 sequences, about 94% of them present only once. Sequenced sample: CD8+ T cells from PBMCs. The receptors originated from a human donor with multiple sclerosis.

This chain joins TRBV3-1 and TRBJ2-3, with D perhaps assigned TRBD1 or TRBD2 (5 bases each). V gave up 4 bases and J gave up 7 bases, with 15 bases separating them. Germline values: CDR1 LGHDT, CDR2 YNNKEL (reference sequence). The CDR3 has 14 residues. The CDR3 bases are TGTGCCAGCAGCCCCGAAGGGACGAGAAATACGCAGTATTTT. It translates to CASSPEGTRNTQYF.

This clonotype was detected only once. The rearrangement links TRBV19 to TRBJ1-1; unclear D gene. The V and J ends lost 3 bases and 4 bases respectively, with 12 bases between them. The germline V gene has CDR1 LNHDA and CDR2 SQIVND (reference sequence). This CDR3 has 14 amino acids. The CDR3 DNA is TGTGCCAGTAGTATGAGGAACAGCATCACTGAAGCTTTCTTT. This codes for CASSMRNSITEAFF.

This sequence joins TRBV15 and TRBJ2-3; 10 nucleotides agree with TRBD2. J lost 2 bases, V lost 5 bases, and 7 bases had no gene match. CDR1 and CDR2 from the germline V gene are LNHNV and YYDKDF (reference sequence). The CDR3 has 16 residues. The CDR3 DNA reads TGTGCCACCAGCCCAGGGACTAGCGCCTACACAGATACGCAGTATTTT. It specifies CATSPGTSAYTDTQYF.

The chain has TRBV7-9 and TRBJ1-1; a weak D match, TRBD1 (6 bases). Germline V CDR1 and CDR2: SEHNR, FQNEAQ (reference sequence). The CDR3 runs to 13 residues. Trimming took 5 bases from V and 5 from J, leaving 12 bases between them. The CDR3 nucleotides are TGTGCCAGCAGCCATCTGGGGGCAACTGAAGCTTTCTTT. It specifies CASSHLGATEAFF.

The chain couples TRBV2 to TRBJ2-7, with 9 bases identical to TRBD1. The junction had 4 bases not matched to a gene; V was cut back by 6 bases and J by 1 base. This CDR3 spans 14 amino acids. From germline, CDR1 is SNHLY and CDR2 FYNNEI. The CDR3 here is CASSAGTGSYEQYF. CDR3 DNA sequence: TGTGCCAGCAGCGCCGGGACAGGGTCCTACGAGCAGTACTTC.

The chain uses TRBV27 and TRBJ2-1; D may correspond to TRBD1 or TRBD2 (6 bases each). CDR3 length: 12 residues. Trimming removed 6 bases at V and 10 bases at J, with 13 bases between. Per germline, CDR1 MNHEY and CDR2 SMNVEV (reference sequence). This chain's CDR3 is CASSFLGGEQFF. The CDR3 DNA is TGTGCCAGCAGCTTCTTGGGGGGCGAGCAGTTCTTC.

The CDR3 nucleotides are TGTGCCTGGAGTTCGAGCGGGGGGAATTACGAGCAGTACTTC. Translated: CAWSSSGGNYEQYF. This chain uses TRBV30 with TRBJ2-7; TRBD2 matches at 9 bases. After removal of 2 bases from V and 4 bases from J, the junction contained 6 bases not matched to a gene. This CDR3 spans 14 amino acids. CDR1 and CDR2 (germline): GTSNPN, SVGIG (reference sequence).

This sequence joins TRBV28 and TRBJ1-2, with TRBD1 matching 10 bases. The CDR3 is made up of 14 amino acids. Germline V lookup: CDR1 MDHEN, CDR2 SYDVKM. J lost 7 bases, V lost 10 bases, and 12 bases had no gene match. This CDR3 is CAIPHSDRGGGYTF. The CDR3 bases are TGTGCCATCCCCCACTCGGACAGGGGGGGTGGCTACACCTTC.

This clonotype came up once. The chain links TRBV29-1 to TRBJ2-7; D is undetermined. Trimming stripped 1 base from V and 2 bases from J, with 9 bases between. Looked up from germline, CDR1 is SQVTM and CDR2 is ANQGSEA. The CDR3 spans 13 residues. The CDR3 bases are TGCAGCGTTGAAGTGGGTGTACCCTACGAGCAGTACTTC. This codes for CSVEVGVPYEQYF.

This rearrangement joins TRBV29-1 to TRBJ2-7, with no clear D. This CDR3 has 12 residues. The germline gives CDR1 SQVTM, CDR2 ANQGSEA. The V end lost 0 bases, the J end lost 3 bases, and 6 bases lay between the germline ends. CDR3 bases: TGCAGCGTTGAAGATGAAGGCTACGAGCAGTACTTC. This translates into CSVEDEGYEQYF.

The CDR3 spells CASSPRQGRETQYF. The CDR3, as DNA: TGCGCCAGCAGCCCAAGACAGGGGAGGGAGACCCAGTACTTC. The chain recombines TRBV5-1 with TRBJ2-5, with 8 bases that match TRBD1. Germline V lookup: CDR1 SGHRS, CDR2 YFSETQ. The CDR3 is 14 amino acids. Trimming at V came to 4 bases and at J to 5 bases, leaving 7 bases not matched to a gene.

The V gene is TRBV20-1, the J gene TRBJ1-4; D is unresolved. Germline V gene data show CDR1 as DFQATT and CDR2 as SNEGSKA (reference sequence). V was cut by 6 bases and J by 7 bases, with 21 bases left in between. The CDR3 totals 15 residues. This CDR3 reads CSAPDYGDLTEKLFF. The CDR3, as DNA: TGCAGTGCCCCAGATTACGGGGATTTGACTGAAAAACTGTTTTTT.

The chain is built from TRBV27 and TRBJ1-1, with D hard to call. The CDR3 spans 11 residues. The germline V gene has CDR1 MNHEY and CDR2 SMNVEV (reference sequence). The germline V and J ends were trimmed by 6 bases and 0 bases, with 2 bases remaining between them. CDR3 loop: CASRVNTEAFF. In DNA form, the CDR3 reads TGTGCCAGCAGGGTGAACACTGAAGCTTTCTTT.

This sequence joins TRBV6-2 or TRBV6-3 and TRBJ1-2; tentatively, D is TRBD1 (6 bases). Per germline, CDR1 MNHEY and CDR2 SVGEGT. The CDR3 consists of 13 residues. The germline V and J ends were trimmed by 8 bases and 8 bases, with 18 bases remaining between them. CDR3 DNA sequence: TGTGCCAGCCGACCCCTTGGGGACAAAGGCTACACCTTC. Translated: CASRPLGDKGYTF.

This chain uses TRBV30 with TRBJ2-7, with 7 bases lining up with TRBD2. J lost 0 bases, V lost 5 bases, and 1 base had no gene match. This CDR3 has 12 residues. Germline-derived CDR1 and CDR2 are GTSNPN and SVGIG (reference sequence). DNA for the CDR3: TGTGCCTGGGGGGGGGACTCCTACGAGCAGTACTTC. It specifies CAWGGDSYEQYF. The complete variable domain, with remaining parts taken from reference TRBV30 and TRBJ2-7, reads SQTIHQWPATLVQPVGSPLSLECTVEGTSNPNLYWYRQAAGRGLQLLFYSVGIGQISSEVPQNLSASRPQDRQFILSSKKLLLSDSGFYLCAWGGDSYEQYFGPGTRLTVT.

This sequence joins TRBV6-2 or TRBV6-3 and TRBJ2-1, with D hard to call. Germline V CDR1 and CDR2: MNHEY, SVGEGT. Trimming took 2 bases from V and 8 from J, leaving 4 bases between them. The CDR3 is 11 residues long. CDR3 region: CASSYPDEQFF. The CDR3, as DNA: TGTGCCAGCAGTTACCCTGATGAGCAGTTCTTC.

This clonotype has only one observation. This CDR3 reads CASTKTGSYGYTF. The DNA of the CDR3 is TGTGCCAGCACCAAGACAGGTAGCTATGGCTACACCTTC. V is TRBV9 and J is TRBJ1-2; tentatively, D is TRBD1 (6 bases). CDR1 is SGDLS and CDR2 is YYNGEE in the germline V gene. This CDR3 contains 13 residues. The V end was cut by 6 bases, the J end by 4 bases, with 13 bases between.

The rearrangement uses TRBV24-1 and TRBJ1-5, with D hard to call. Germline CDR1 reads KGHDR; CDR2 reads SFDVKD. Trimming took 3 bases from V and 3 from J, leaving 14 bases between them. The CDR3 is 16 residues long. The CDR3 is CATSDQGRENNQPQHF. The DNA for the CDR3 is TGTGCCACCAGTGATCAAGGCCGAGAGAACAATCAGCCCCAGCATTTT.

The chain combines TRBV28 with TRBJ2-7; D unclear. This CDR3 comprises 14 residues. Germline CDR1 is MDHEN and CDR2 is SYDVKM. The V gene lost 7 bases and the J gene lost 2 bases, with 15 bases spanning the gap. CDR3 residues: CASTRTLNPYEQYF. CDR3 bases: TGTGCCAGCACCAGGACCCTGAACCCCTACGAGCAGTACTTC.

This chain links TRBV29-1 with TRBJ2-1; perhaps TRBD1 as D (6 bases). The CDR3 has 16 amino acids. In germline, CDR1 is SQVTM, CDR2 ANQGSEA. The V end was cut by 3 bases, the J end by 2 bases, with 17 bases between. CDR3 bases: TGCAGCGTTGAGGGGACGAGGGGGAACACCTACAATGAGCAGTTCTTC. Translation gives CSVEGTRGNTYNEQFF.

CDR3 DNA sequence: TGCGCCAGCAGCTTGGGAGGAAATTTCAGGGGCTCGAACTACGAGCAGTACTTC. It is translated as CASSLGGNFRGSNYEQYF. The chain uses TRBV5-1 and TRBJ2-7; TRBD1 is a possible D gene (6 bases). The CDR3 has 18 amino acids. Germline-derived CDR1 and CDR2 are SGHRS and YFSETQ. Trimming left V 0 bases short and J 3 bases short, with 22 bases between. The full variable domain, its missing parts supplied by reference TRBV5-1 and TRBJ2-7, is KAGVTQTPRYLIKTRGQQVTLSCSPISGHRSVSWYQQTPGQGLQFLFEYFSETQRNKGNFPGRFSGRQFSNSRSEMNVSTLELGDSALYLCASSLGGNFRGSNYEQYFGPGTRLTVT.

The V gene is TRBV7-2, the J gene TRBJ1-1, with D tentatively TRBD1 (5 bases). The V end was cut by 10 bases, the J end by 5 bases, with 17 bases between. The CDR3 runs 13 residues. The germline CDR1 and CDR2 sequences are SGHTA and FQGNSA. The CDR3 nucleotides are TGTGCCACCGGGGGGGACGAGATTACTGAAGCTTTCTTT. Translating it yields CATGGDEITEAFF.

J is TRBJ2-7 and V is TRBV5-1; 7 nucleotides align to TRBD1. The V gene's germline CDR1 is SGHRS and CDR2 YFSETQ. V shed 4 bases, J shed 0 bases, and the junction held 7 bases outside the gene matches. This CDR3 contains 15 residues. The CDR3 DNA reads TGCGCCAGCAGCCAGACAGGGCTTACCTCCTACGAGCAGTACTTC. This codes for CASSQTGLTSYEQYF. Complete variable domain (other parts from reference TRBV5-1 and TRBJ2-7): KAGVTQTPRYLIKTRGQQVTLSCSPISGHRSVSWYQQTPGQGLQFLFEYFSETQRNKGNFPGRFSGRQFSNSRSEMNVSTLELGDSALYLCASSQTGLTSYEQYFGPGTRLTVT.

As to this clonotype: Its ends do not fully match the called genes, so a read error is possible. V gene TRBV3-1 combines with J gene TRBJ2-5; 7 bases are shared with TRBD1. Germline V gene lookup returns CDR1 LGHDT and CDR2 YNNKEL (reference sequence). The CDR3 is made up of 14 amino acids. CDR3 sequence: CASSQDAGQARPNF. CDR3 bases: TGTGCCAGCAGCCAAGATGCAGGACAGGCCCGTCCTAACTTC.

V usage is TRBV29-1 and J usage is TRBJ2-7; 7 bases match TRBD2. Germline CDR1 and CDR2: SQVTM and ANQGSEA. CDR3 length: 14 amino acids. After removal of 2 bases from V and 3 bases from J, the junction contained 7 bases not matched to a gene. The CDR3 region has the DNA TGCAGCGTTGAATTGCGGGAGCGAGACTACGAGCAGTACTTC. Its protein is CSVELRERDYEQYF.

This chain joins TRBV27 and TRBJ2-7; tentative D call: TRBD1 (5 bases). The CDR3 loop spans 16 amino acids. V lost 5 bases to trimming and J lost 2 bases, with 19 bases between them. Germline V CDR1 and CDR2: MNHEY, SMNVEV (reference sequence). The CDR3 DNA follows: TGTGCCAGCAGTAGCAAAATCCTAGGGGCTACCTACGAGCAGTACTTC. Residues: CASSSKILGATYEQYF.

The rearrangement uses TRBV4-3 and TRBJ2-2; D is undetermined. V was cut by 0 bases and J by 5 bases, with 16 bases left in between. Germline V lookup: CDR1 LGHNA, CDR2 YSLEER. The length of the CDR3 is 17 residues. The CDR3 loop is CASSQDPQVAGTGELFF. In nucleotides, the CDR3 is TGCGCCAGCAGCCAAGATCCCCAGGTCGCTGGTACCGGGGAGCTGTTTTTT.

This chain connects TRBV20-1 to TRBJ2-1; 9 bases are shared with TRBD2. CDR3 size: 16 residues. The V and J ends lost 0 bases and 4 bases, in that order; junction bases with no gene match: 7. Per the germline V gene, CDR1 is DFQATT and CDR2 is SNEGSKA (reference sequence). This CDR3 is CSARDPGLAWYNEQFF. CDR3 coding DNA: TGCAGTGCTAGAGACCCCGGACTAGCGTGGTACAATGAGCAGTTCTTC.

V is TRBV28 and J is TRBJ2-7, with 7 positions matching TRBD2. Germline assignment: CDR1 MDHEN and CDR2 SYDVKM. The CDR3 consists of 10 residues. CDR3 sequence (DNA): TGTGTAGCGGGCTACTACGAGCAGTACTTC. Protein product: CVAGYYEQYF.

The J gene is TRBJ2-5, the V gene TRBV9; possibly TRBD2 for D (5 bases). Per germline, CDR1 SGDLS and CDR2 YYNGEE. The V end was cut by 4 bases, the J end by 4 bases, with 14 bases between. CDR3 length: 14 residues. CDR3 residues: CASSLDGERETQYF. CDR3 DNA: TGTGCCAGCAGCCTCGATGGGGAGAGAGAGACCCAGTACTTC.

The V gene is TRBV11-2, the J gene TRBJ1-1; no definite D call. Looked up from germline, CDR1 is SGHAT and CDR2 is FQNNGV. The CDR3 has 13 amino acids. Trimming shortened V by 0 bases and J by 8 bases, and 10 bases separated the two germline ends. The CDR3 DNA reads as TGTGCCAGCAGCTTAGATTTACGAACCGAAGCTTTCTTT. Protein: CASSLDLRTEAFF.

The DNA of the CDR3 is TGTGCCAGCAGCTTAGGACAGCACACTGAAGCTTTCTTT. Encoded protein: CASSLGQHTEAFF. V usage is TRBV7-9 and J usage is TRBJ1-1; TRBD1 is a possible D gene (5 bases). Deletions cut 1 base from V and 3 bases from J, with 6 bases between. CDR3 length: 13 residues. Germline V lookup: CDR1 SEHNR, CDR2 FQNEAQ (reference sequence).